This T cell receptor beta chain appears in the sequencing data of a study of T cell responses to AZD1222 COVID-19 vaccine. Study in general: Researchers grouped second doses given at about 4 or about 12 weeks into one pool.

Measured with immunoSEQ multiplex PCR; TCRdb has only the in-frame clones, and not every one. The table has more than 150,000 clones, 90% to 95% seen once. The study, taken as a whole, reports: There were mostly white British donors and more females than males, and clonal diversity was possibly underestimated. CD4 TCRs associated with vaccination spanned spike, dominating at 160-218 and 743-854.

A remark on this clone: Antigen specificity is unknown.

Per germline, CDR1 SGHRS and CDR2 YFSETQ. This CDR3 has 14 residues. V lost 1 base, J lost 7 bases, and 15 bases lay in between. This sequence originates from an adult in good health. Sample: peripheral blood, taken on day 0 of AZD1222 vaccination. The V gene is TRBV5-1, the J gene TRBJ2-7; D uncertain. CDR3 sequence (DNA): TGCGCCAGCAGCTTGTTGGGCTATAAGGTGGAGCAGTACTTC. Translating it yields CASSLLGYKVEQYF.